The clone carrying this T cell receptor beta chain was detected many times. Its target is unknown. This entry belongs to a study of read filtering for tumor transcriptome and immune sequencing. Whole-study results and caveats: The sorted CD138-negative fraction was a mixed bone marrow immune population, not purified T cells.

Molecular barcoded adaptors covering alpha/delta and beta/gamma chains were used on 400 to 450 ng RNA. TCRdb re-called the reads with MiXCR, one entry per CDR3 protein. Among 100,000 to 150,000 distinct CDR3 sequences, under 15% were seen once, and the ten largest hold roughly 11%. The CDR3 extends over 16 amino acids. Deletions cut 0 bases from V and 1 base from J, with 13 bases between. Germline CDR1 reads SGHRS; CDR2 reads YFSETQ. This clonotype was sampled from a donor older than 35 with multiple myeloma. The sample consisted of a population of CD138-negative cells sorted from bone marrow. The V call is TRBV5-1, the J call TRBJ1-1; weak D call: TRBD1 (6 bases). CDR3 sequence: CASSLAFRGRNTEAFF. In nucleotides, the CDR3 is TGCGCCAGCAGCTTGGCCTTTAGGGGGAGGAACACTGAAGCTTTCTTT.